The present entry profiles one TCR beta chain with its context. Attachment of unique molecular identifiers was made to individual cDNA molecules. TCRdb re-called the 5' RACE reads through MiXCR, storing one row per CDR3 protein. The profile shows some 96,000 distinct CDR3 sequences, approximately 11% of them singletons. This entry is derived from a study of early T cells in non-severe SARS-CoV-2 infection. Germline-derived CDR1 and CDR2 are LNHDA and SQIVND (reference sequence). The J segment lost 1 base and the V segment lost 6 bases, leaving 2 bases of the junction unmatched. The CDR3 consists of 13 residues.

The sample here was whole blood, taken at baseline. The clonotype originates from an adult who was a healthcare worker with PCR-confirmed SARS-CoV-2 infection or an uninfected control (not recorded which). V usage is TRBV19 and J usage is TRBJ2-7, with TRBD1 matching over 8 bases. The CDR3 nucleotides are TGTGCCAGTAGCAACAGGGGGTCCTACGAGCAGTACTTC. The encoded protein is CASSNRGSYEQYF.